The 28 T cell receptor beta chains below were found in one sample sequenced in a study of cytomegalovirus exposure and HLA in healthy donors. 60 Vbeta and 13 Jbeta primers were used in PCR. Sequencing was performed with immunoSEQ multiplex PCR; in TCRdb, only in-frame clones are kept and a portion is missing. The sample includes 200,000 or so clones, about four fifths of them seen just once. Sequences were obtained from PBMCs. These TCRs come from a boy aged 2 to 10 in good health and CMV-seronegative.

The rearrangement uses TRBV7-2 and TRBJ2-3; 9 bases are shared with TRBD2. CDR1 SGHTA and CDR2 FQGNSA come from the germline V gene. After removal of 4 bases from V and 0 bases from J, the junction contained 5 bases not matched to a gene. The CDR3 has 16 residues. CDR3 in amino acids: CASSSGGGGSTDTQYF. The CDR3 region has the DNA TGTGCCAGCAGCTCGGGCGGGGGGGGTAGCACAGATACGCAGTATTTT.

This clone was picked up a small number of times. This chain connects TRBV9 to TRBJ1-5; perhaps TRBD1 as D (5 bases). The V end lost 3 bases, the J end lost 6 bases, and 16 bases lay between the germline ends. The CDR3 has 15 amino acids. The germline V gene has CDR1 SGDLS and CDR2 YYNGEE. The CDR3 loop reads CASSADPGGSQPQHF. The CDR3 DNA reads TGTGCCAGCAGCGCGGACCCGGGGGGGAGTCAGCCCCAGCATTTT. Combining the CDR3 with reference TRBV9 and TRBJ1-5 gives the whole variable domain DSGVTQTPKHLITATGQRVTLRCSPRSGDLSVYWYQQSLDQGLQFLIQYYNGEERAKGNILERFSAQQFPDLHSELNLSSLELGDSALYFCASSADPGGSQPQHFGDGTRLSIL.

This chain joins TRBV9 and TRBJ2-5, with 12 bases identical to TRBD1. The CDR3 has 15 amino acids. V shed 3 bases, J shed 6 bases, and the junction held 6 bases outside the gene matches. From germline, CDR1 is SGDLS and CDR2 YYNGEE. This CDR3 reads CASSGGTGGEQTQYF. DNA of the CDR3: TGTGCCAGCAGCGGGGGGACAGGGGGCGAACAGACCCAGTACTTC.

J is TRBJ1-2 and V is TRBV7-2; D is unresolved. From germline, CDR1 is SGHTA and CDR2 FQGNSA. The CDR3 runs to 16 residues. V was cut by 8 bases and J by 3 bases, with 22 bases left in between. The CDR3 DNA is TGTGCCAGCCCAGAGGTGCCAGCCCGCGGGGACTATGGCTACACCTTC. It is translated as CASPEVPARGDYGYTF.

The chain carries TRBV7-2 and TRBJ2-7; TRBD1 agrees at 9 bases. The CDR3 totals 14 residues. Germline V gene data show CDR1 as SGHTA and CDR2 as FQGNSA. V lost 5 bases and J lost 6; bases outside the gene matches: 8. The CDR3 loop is CASSLRTGESEQYF. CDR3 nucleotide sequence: TGTGCCAGCAGCCTTAGGACAGGGGAGAGCGAGCAGTACTTC.

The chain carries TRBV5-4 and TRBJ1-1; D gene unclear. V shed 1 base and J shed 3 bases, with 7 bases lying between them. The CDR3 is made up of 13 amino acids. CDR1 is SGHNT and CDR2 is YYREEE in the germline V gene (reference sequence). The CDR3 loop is CASSLRGYTEAFF. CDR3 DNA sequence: TGTGCCAGCAGCTTGCGGGGATACACTGAAGCTTTCTTT.

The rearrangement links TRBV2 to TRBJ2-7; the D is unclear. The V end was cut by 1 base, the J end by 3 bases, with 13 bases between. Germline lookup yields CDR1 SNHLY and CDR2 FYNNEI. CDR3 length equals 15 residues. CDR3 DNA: TGTGCCAGCAGTGAAGGGGTAGCTTTGGGCTACGAGCAGTACTTC. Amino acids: CASSEGVALGYEQYF.

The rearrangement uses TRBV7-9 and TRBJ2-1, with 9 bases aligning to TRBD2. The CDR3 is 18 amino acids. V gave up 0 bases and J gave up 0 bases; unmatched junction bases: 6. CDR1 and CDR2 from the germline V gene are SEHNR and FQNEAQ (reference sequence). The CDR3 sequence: CASSLAAGGRSSYNEQFF. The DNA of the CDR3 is TGTGCCAGCAGCTTAGCAGCGGGGGGCCGGAGCTCCTACAATGAGCAGTTCTTC.

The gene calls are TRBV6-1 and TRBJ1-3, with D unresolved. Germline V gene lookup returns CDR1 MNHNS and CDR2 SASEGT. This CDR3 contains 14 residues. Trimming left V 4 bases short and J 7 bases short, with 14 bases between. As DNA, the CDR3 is TGTGCCAGCAGTGTATCGGCGCCGGGGAACACCATATATTTT. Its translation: CASSVSAPGNTIYF.

The CDR3 region is CASSFFGQLGEAFF. In DNA, the CDR3 is TGTGCCAGCAGTTTTTTTGGACAGCTCGGCGAAGCTTTCTTT. This chain joins TRBV27 and TRBJ1-1, with D possibly being TRBD1 (6 bases). Germline CDR1 and CDR2: MNHEY and SMNVEV (reference sequence). Trimming pared 3 bases from V and 8 bases from J, leaving 16 bases between. The CDR3 is 14 residues long.

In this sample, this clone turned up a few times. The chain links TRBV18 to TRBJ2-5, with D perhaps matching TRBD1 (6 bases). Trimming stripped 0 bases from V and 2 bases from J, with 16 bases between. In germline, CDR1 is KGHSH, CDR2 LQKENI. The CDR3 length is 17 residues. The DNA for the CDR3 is TGTGCCAGCTCACCACCTCTAGGACAGAAAGATCAAGAGACCCAGTACTTC. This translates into CASSPPLGQKDQETQYF.

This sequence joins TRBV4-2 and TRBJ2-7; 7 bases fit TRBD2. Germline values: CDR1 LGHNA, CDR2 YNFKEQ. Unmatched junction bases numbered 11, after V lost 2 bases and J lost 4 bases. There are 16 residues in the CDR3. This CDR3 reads CASSQWEGAGQYEQYF. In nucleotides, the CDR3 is TGTGCCAGCAGCCAATGGGAAGGAGCGGGGCAATACGAGCAGTACTTC.

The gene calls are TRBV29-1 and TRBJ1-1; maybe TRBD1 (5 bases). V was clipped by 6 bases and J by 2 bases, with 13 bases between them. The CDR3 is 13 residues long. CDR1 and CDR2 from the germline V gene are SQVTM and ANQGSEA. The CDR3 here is CSVGRGGNTEAFF. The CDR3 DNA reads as TGCAGCGTCGGACGGGGGGGAAACACTGAAGCTTTCTTT.

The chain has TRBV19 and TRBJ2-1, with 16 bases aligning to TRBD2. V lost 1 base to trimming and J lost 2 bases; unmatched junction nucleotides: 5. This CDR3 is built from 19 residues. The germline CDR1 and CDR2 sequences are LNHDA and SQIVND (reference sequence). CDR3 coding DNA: TGTGCCAGTAGTATAGTGGAGGGACTAGCGGGGGGGCCCTACAATGAGCAGTTCTTC. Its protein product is CASSIVEGLAGGPYNEQFF.

The CDR3 coding sequence is TGTGCCAGCTCACCAGGGACAGGTAGTACGAACGAGCAGTACTTC. Protein sequence: CASSPGTGSTNEQYF. J is TRBJ2-7 and V is TRBV18; 8 nucleotides align to TRBD1. Germline V gene lookup returns CDR1 KGHSH and CDR2 LQKENI. The CDR3 consists of 15 residues. With 2 bases clipped from V and 5 bases from J, the junction kept 8 bases outside the gene matches. Using reference TRBV18 and TRBJ2-7 for the parts outside the CDR3, the full variable domain is NAGVMQNPRHLVRRRGQEARLRCSPMKGHSHVYWYRQLPEEGLKFMVYLQKENIIDESGMPKERFSAEFPKEGPSILRIQQVVRGDSAAYFCASSPGTGSTNEQYFGPGTRLTVT.

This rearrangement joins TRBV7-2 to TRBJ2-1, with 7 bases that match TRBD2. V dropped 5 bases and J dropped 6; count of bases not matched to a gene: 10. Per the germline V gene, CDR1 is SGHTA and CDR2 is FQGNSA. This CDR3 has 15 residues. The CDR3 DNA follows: TGTGCCAGCAGCCAAAGTCGGGACTACCCCAATGAGCAGTTCTTC. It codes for CASSQSRDYPNEQFF. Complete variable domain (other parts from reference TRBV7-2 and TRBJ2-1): GAGVSQSPSNKVTEKGKDVELRCDPISGHTALYWYRQSLGQGLEFLIYFQGNSAPDKSGLPSDRFSAERTGGSVSTLTIQRTQQEDSAVYLCASSQSRDYPNEQFFGPGTRLTVL.

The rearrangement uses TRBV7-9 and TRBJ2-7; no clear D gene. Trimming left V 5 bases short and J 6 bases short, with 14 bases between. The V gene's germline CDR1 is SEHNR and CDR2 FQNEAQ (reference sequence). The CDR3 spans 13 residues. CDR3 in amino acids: CASSNQEYAEQYF. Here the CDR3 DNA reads TGTGCCAGCAGCAACCAGGAATACGCCGAGCAGTACTTC.

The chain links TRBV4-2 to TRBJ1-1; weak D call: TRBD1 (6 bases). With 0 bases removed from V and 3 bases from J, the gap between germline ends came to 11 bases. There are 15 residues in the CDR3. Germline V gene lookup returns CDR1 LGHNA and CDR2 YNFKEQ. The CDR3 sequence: CASSQDRGGDTEAFF. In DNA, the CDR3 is TGTGCCAGCAGCCAAGACAGGGGAGGGGACACTGAAGCTTTCTTT.

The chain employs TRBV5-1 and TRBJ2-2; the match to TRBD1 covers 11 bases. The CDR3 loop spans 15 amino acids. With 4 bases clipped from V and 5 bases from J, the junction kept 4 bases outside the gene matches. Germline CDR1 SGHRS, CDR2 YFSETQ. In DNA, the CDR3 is TGCGCCAGCAGCATAGGGACAGGGGGTACCGGGGAGCTGTTTTTT. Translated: CASSIGTGGTGELFF.

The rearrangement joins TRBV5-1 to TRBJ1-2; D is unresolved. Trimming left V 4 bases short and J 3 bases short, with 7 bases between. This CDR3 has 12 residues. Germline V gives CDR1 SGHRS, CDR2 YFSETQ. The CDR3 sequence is CASSEGYYGYTF. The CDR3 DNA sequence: TGCGCCAGCAGCGAGGGCTACTATGGCTACACCTTC.

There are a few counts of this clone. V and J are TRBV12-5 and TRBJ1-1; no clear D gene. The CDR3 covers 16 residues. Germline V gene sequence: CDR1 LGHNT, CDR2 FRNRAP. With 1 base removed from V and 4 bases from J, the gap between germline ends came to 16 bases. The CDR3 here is CASGLARGTLGTEAFF. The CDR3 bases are TGTGCTAGTGGTTTGGCTCGAGGAACCTTGGGCACTGAAGCTTTCTTT.

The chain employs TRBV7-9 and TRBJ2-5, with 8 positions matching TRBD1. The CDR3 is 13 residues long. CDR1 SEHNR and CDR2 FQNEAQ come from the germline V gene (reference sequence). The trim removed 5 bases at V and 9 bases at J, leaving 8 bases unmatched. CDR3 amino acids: CASSTGGPRAQYF. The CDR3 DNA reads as TGTGCCAGCAGCACAGGGGGGCCCAGGGCCCAGTACTTC.

CDR3 residues: CASSAGRTRDIDTQYF. CDR3 DNA: TGTGCCAGTAGTGCTGGACGGACCCGGGATATAGATACGCAGTATTTT. The chain couples TRBV19 to TRBJ2-3, with TRBD2 as a possible D gene (5 bases). The CDR3 sequence is 16 residues long. The germline gives CDR1 LNHDA, CDR2 SQIVND (reference sequence). With 5 bases removed from V and 5 bases from J, the gap between germline ends came to 20 bases.

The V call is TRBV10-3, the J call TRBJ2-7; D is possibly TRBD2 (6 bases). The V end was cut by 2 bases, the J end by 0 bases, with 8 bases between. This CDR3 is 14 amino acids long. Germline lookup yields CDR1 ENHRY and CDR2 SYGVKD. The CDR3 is CAISEGGSSYEQYF. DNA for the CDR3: TGTGCCATCAGTGAGGGGGGGAGCTCCTACGAGCAGTACTTC.

The CDR3 nucleotides read TGTGCCAGCAGTCTGGGGCTAGCGGCAGATACGCAGTATTTT. Translation: CASSLGLAADTQYF. This chain uses TRBV6-5 with TRBJ2-3; 7 bases are shared with TRBD2. This CDR3 has 14 amino acids. V lost 5 bases and J lost 4; bases outside the gene matches: 6. Looked up from germline, CDR1 is MNHEY and CDR2 is SVGAGI.

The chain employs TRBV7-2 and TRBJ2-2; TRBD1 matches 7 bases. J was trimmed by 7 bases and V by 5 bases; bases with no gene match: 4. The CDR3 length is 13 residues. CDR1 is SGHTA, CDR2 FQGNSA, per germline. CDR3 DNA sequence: TGTGCCAGCAGCCTCACAGGGGACGGGGAGCTGTTTTTT. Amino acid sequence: CASSLTGDGELFF.

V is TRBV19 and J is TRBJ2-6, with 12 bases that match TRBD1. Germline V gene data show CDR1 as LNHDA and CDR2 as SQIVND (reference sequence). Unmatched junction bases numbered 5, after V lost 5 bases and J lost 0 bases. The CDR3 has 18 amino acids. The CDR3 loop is CASSLRDRGLSGANVLTF. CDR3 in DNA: TGTGCCAGTAGTCTCCGGGACAGGGGGCTCTCTGGGGCCAACGTCCTGACTTTC.

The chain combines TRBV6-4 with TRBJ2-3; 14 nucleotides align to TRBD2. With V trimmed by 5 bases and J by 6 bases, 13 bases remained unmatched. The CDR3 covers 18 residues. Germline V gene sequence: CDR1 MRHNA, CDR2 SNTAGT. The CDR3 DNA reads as TGTGCCAGCAGTCCCCCCCATAGACTAGCGGGGGGGCGGGATACGCAGTATTTT. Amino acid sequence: CASSPPHRLAGGRDTQYF.